Listed below are T cell receptor beta chains from one sample, sequenced in a study of blood T cell repertoires in COVID-19. Clones were sequenced by immunoSEQ multiplex PCR, and TCRdb holds only the in-frame ones, with some missing. The sample shows approximately 330,000 clones, around 92% of them seen only once. The sequencing input was PBMCs or T cells enriched from blood (not recorded which). These receptors all stem from a woman aged 25 to 39 who had recovered from COVID-19. Each CDR3 is given with its conserved first and last residue. D genes are given only for firm matches.

>TRBJ2-7|TRBD2|TRBV27
CASSHGTSGYEQYF
TGTGCCAGCAGTCACGGGACTAGCGGATACGAGCAGTACTTC
>TRBJ1-3|-|TRBV20-1
CSASRQANSGNTIYF
TGCAGTGCTAGTAGGCAGGCAAACTCTGGAAACACCATATATTTT
>TRBJ2-1|TRBD2|TRBV2
CASSEPVLAVSSYNEQFF
TGTGCCAGCAGTGAACCCGTTCTAGCGGTAAGCTCCTACAATGAGCAGTTCTTC
>TRBJ2-7|TRBD2|TRBV6-5
CASSYASGRAFSEQYF
TGTGCCAGCAGTTACGCGAGCGGGAGGGCCTTCAGCGAGCAGTACTTC
>TRBJ2-1|TRBD2|TRBV5-3
CARTTKKLAGASNEQFF
TGTGCCAGGACAACTAAAAAATTAGCGGGAGCTTCCAATGAGCAGTTCTTC
>TRBJ2-3|TRBD1|TRBV3-1/TRBV3-2
CASSRQGYTDTQYF
TGTGCCAGCAGCCGACAGGGATACACAGATACGCAGTATTTT
>TRBJ1-1|TRBD1|TRBV18
CASSPQDRDTEAFF
TGTGCCAGCTCACCACAGGACAGGGACACTGAAGCTTTCTTT
>TRBJ1-5|-|TRBV20-1
CSASRSGYQPQHF
TGCAGTGCTAGTAGGTCGGGGTATCAGCCCCAGCATTTT
>TRBJ1-2|-|TRBV13
CASSSYRQQYGYTF
TGTGCCAGCAGCTCATATAGACAGCAATATGGCTACACCTTC
>TRBJ2-1|TRBD2|TRBV10-3
CAISESSGRTYNEQFF
TGTGCCATCAGTGAGTCGAGCGGGAGAACCTACAATGAGCAGTTCTTC
>TRBJ2-3|TRBD2|TRBV4-2
CASSQGGTSGNSDTQYF
TGTGCCAGCAGCCAAGGAGGGACTAGCGGGAATTCAGATACGCAGTATTTT
>TRBJ2-4|TRBD2|TRBV10-2
CASREGLAGGGIQYF
TGCGCCAGCCGCGAGGGACTAGCGGGAGGGGGGATTCAGTACTTC
>TRBJ2-2|TRBD1|TRBV19
CASRRTGSHGELFF
TGTGCCAGTAGACGGACAGGGTCCCACGGGGAGCTGTTTTTT
>TRBJ2-5|-|TRBV11-3
CASSSFRQETQYF
TGTGCCAGCAGCTCCTTCAGGCAAGAGACCCAGTACTTC